This T cell receptor beta chain was identified in a study of blood T cells in healthy people across ages (dated by TCRdb to between 2015 and 2016). Broadly, across the study: Template switching captured roughly one uniquely barcoded TCR beta cDNA molecule per two T cells in model experiments. To track age-related changes in TCR beta repertoire diversity, the study relied on deep sequencing normalized with unique cDNA molecular identifiers. The donors were split into four age groups: young (average about 16 years), middle-aged (roughly 39), aged (about 56) and long-lived (approximately 80). To avoid experimental bias, donors of different ages were distributed randomly across sequencing lanes. For two donors (one aged 18 to 30 and one aged 80 or older), the study analyzed two additional independent replicas of 1 million unique cDNA reads from the same blood draw.

The roughly 37 donors, aged 6 to 90 years, were systemically healthy Caucasian individuals from Russia. Each donor gave approximately 9.3 milliliters of peripheral blood, collected into EDTA-treated Vacutainer tubes. Ficoll-Paque density-gradient centrifugation was used to isolate PBMCs, with at least 6.5 million obtained per sample. Total RNA was extracted from PBMCs with Trizol reagent, with at least 6 micrograms obtained per sample. For every donor, flow cytometry on a PBMC aliquot measured the percentage of naive CD45RAhigh/CD27high T cells. This clonotype was picked up one time. Its recognized antigen is unknown. No clone much larger than this one lies a single base away; base qualities are absent. The CDR3 starts with the cysteine, ends with the phenylalanine, and has 17 residues. Of the read, only the CDR3 DNA is kept; its 51 bases are in frame from base 1. After removal of 1 base from V and 5 bases from J, the junction retains 12 bases not matched to a gene. The germline V gene supplies CDR1 LGHNA and CDR2 YNFKEQ.

The library was built by means of 5' RACE. The reads were generated on an Illumina HiSeq 2500. A second about 7 to 12 cycle PCR used a sample-barcoded 5' primer and a J-beta primer mix. A template-switch 5' adaptor carrying 12 random nucleotides introduced a unique molecular identifier onto each TCR beta cDNA molecule. Each sample yielded at least 2.5 million CDR3-containing paired-end reads. The Mint cDNA synthesis kit, primed by a TRBC-specific oligonucleotide, was used to synthesize first-strand cDNA from all RNA. Following uracil-DNA glycosylase treatment, all cDNA underwent a first 18-cycle PCR with the universal primers M1SS and BC2_uni_R. Processing in the source paper ran as follows. For normalization, 1 million high-quality reads, each with a distinct molecular identifier, were randomly selected from each sample. Instead of being binned into consensus sequences, reads with shared molecular identifiers were discarded. MiTCR, run with a Q25 quality threshold and the strictest error-elimination algorithm, handled CDR3 identification, clonotype clustering and error correction. A nonparametric unseen species model using Euler transformation provided a lower-bound estimate of total TCR beta diversity. TCRdb reprocessing: public reads trimmed at Q25 with fastp, clones called with MiXCR, in-frame beta chains kept. Rows with a matching CDR3 protein are joined into one entry that keeps the most common DNA and genes. TCRdb's processing, not the study's, gives the V and J calls here. This sample is represented by 780,000 or so distinct CDR3 sequences; around 50% of them were singletons. Roughly 25% of the sample is held by the ten biggest clonotypes.

The paper as a whole reports these results and caveats: Total diversity estimates from one million sequenced T cells were considered lower bounds and underestimates. Observed TCR beta diversity correlated strongly with the percentage of naive T cells measured by flow cytometry. Since profiling was done on bulk unsorted PBMCs, naive and antigen-experienced compartments could not be conclusively compared. As age increased, observed TCR beta diversity per million T cells dropped in a roughly linear way, and a significant reduction was already evident by age about 40. Because donor CMV infection status was unknown, age-related changes in expanded clonotypes were potentially confounded. Compared with the aged group, the long-lived group had more naive CD4+ T cells, fewer expanded clones and increased TCR diversity, a pattern suggesting age selection.

The specimen was blood. The TCR sequence derives from a man aged 40-50 years in good health. The chain is made from TRBV4-2 and TRBJ1-2; 8 of the junction bases match TRBD1. The CDR3 corresponds to CASSQVFRGRNRYGYTF. The sequence in DNA is TGTGCCAGCAGCCAAGTTTTCAGGGGGCGGAATCGATATGGCTACACCTTC.